The T cell receptor beta chain under discussion was sequenced for a study of beta chain features in type 1 diabetes (dated by TCRdb to the late 2010s). With respect to the entire study: Mean age, gender distribution, total cell number and subset yield were not different between patients and healthy donors. A total of some 100,000,000 sorted cells were examined across all samples, and a strong correlation was observed between cell number per subset and RNA yield. The study compared the TCRB repertoires of sorted circulating CD4+ T cell subsets in recently diagnosed type 1 diabetes patients with those in matched healthy donors. Naive and central memory subsets were obtained from all 30 or so donors, but regulatory and stem cell-like memory subsets were isolated from only 8 patients and about 8 healthy donors.

General study outcomes and caveats: PCR might favor shorter templates, but patient and control samples were amplified and corrected together, so any skew would affect both groups equally. Type 1 diabetes patients showed a moderate but significant shortening of TCRB CDR3 length in all four CD4+ subsets. Only small numbers of individuals were included in the HLA sub-analyses, which left unresolved whether HLA type had any influence on TCRB rearrangement. Naive, central memory and regulatory TCRB repertoires appeared to be more alike among patients than among healthy donors. Sequencing cDNA rather than genomic DNA could over-represent highly expressing activated cells, although activation and CD3 levels did not differ between groups. At VDJ recombination sites, type 1 diabetes patients had fewer insertions and more deleted nucleotides, which implies abnormalities in thymic rearrangement.

The High Capacity cDNA Reverse Transcription Kit was used to reverse transcribe all of the isolated RNA, meaning that expressed TCRB transcripts were what got sequenced. Naive, central memory and regulatory T cell samples underwent deep immunoSEQ sequencing, averaging about 3.57 million total reads per sample. After sorted cells were lysed in RLT buffer, RNA was extracted with DNase-treated RNeasy Micro or Mini kits, with the choice depending on cell number. To prevent cross-contamination, each cell subset was processed individually, whereas patient and healthy donor samples were processed jointly. The immunoSEQ multiplex PCR was used to amplify TCRB sequences from cDNA, generating 87-bp fragments that spanned the CDR3 region. Sequencing of the amplicons was done on the Illumina HiSeq platform. In the original analysis: PCR bias was computationally corrected using synthetic template baselines, reads within Hamming distance 2 were collapsed, and singletons that could not be merged were discarded. Reads were aligned against IMGT to assign V, D and J genes, CDR3 length and insertions or deletions at six rearrangement sites. Within each subset, clonotype counts were normalized to the number of sorted cells before true diversity and Gini coefficients were calculated with the tcR R package. The overlap coefficient, calculated on TCRB nucleotide sequences, was used to quantify repertoire sharing. Out-of-frame TCRB sequences from naive cells were analyzed as a proxy for the pre-selection repertoire. Drawn from immuneACCESS, this table holds only the in-frame rearrangements with V and J called that TCRdb kept. Clones are partly lost; checked studies trace under half to an unresolved V gene and leave the rest unexplained. Clone size and the V and J calls come from that table; the DNA yielded D and trimming. For this sample there are 600,000 or so clones; roughly an eighth appear just once. Of the sample, 0.03% to 0.045% falls within the top ten clones.

Each donor gave one peripheral blood draw, averaging approximately 120 mL, which was collected into heparinised tubes. A BD FACSAria II was used to sort naive, central memory, regulatory and stem cell-like memory CD4+ T cells with a panel that included CD45RO, CCR7, CD25, CD127, CD95 and CD27. Purity was above 98% for every sorted population. PBMCs were isolated immediately by Lymphoprep density gradient centrifugation and stained directly without culture. So that batch effects would be minimized, each experiment stained and sorted samples in pairs, pairing one healthy donor with one patient. The germline V gene sets CDR1 to LGHNA and CDR2 to YSLEER. The trim is 0 bases for V and 4 bases for J, with a gap of 9 bases between the germline ends. Its CDR3 holds 15 amino acids, cysteine through phenylalanine. Here the CDR3 DNA is all that survives: 45 bases in frame from base 1. Concerning this clone: Its antigen specificity is not known. The input lacks base qualities; no much larger clone sits a single base away.

The TCR sequence derives from a man aged 18 to 30 with type 1 diabetes. Recombination connected TRBV4-3 to TRBJ1-4, and TRBD1 may be the D gene, going by 5 matching bases. The source material was naive CD4+ T cells from blood. This specimen's cell subset or site label, interpreted: true naive CD4+ T cells. The sequenced DNA: TGCGCCAGCAGCCAAGAATCAGGGCGTAATGAAAAACTGTTTTTT. The encoded protein is CASSQESGRNEKLFF.